The entry below describes one TCR beta chain. Its antigen is unknown. Some clones are missing from TCRdb's copy, which holds only in-frame ones; the method was immunoSEQ multiplex PCR. Of tens of thousands of clones listed, roughly 81% are singletons. The data originate from a study of OX40 agonist ivuxolimab in advanced cancers. Study details: The study enrolled dose-escalation patients with hepatocellular carcinoma, melanoma, renal cell or head and neck cancer. Three patients got partial responses; one had hepatocellular carcinoma and two had cutaneous melanoma. Study outcomes and limitations: Dose levels from 0.1 to 3.0 mg/kg saw CD4+ and CD8+ blood T cells expand clonally by week 6. More expanded clones were found, on average, in CD8+ than in CD4+ T cells.

CDR3 size: 15 residues. The germline V gene encodes CDR1 SEHNR and CDR2 FQNEAQ (reference sequence). V shed 4 bases and J 8 bases; nucleotides not matched to a gene: 10. The sequence came from an adult with an advanced solid tumor such as melanoma, head and neck, liver or kidney cancer. This specimen was CD4+ or CD8+ T cells sorted from blood, taken in a trial of the OX40 agonist ivuxolimab. This chain connects TRBV7-9 to TRBJ2-1; 8 bases line up with TRBD2. CDR3 in DNA: TGTGCCAGCAGCTCCAGCGGGAGTATTGGGGATGAGCAGTTCTTC. This codes for CASSSSGSIGDEQFF.